Each of the 15 T cell receptor beta chains below was sequenced from the same sample in a study of identical twins. A single record per CDR3 protein comes from TCRdb applying MiXCR to the 5' RACE reads. The repertoire holds some 1,600,000 distinct CDR3 sequences, with around a third as singletons. Sequences were obtained from cord blood. The origin of the receptors is a newborn girl in good health.

This clonotype appeared a few times. The chain recombines TRBV4-2 with TRBJ2-7; D unresolved. The CDR3 has 15 residues. The V gene lost 0 bases and the J gene lost 2 bases, with 11 bases spanning the gap. Looked up from germline, CDR1 is LGHNA and CDR2 is YNFKEQ. The CDR3 reads CASSQDRAATYEQYF. DNA of the CDR3: TGTGCCAGCAGCCAAGATCGGGCGGCGACCTACGAGCAGTACTTC.

This clonotype was counted only a few times. CDR3 in amino acids: CASSLAYSNEQFF. As DNA, the CDR3 is TGCGCCAGCAGCTTGGCCTACAGCAATGAGCAGTTCTTC. The chain recombines TRBV5-1 with TRBJ2-1; D ambiguous. The germline V gene has CDR1 SGHRS and CDR2 YFSETQ. The CDR3 spans 13 residues. The germline V and J ends were trimmed by 0 bases and 6 bases, with 7 bases remaining between them. The full variable domain, with the rest looked up from reference TRBV5-1 and TRBJ2-1, is KAGVTQTPRYLIKTRGQQVTLSCSPISGHRSVSWYQQTPGQGLQFLFEYFSETQRNKGNFPGRFSGRQFSNSRSEMNVSTLELGDSALYLCASSLAYSNEQFFGPGTRLTVL.

The chain employs TRBV5-1 and TRBJ2-1, with TRBD2 matching 10 bases. This CDR3 spans 15 amino acids. Germline CDR1 reads SGHRS; CDR2 reads YFSETQ. V lost 3 bases, J lost 6 bases, and 6 bases stayed unmatched. CDR3 sequence (DNA): TGCGCCAGCAGCTGGACTAGCGGAGTGGGCAATGAGCAGTTCTTC. Residues: CASSWTSGVGNEQFF.

V usage is TRBV20-1 and J usage is TRBJ1-4; D perhaps matches TRBD1 (6 bases). The CDR3 runs 17 residues. CDR1 is DFQATT and CDR2 is SNEGSKA in the germline V gene (reference sequence). Trimming stripped 2 bases from V and 5 bases from J, with 21 bases between. CDR3: CSARMGPPGAVNEKLFF. CDR3 in DNA: TGCAGTGCTAGAATGGGGCCCCCAGGGGCCGTGAATGAAAAACTGTTTTTT.

Many counts were recorded for this clonotype. The chain couples TRBV25-1 to TRBJ2-7, with a possible D match to TRBD1 (6 bases). V lost 0 bases and J lost 0, with 6 bases in between. This CDR3 is built from 14 residues. Germline CDR1 reads MGHDK; CDR2 reads SYGVNS. The CDR3 nucleotides are TGTGCCAGCAGTGAATACAGGGGCTCCTACGAGCAGTACTTC. This translates into CASSEYRGSYEQYF.

This clonotype was observed a few times. The chain has TRBV12-3 or TRBV12-4 and TRBJ2-3; 7 bases agree with TRBD2. This CDR3 spans 15 amino acids. The trim removed 7 bases at V and 0 bases at J, leaving 7 bases unmatched. The DNA for the CDR3 is TGTGCCAGCATGCTAGCGGAAGCTAGCACAGATACGCAGTATTTT. Its protein is CASMLAEASTDTQYF.

The CDR3 nucleotides are TGCAGTGCTAGAGATCGGGCTAGCGACGAGCAGTACTTC. Its translation: CSARDRASDEQYF. The J gene is TRBJ2-4, the V gene TRBV20-1; TRBD2 is a possible D gene (6 bases). The tail of the sequence fits TRBJ2-7 better, so the J call may be wrong. This CDR3 is built from 13 residues. Germline V gene sequence: CDR1 DFQATT, CDR2 SNEGSKA (reference sequence).

The rearrangement links TRBV20-1 to TRBJ1-1; a weak D match, TRBD1 (6 bases). The CDR3 extends over 14 amino acids. Germline values: CDR1 DFQATT, CDR2 SNEGSKA (reference sequence). V was trimmed by 2 bases and J by 1 base, leaving 11 bases between them. CDR3 nucleotide sequence: TGCAGTGCTAGACTCAGGGGCGGGAACACTGAAGCTTTCTTT. Its translation is CSARLRGGNTEAFF.

This clonotype has a count of ten or more. The rearrangement links TRBV27 to TRBJ2-5, with D possibly being TRBD2 (6 bases). V shed 5 bases and J shed 5 bases, with 12 bases lying between them. The germline gives CDR1 MNHEY, CDR2 SMNVEV (reference sequence). The CDR3 spans 13 residues. The CDR3 DNA is TGTGCCAGCAGTATCCTAGCGTGGGAGACCCAGTACTTC. Translation: CASSILAWETQYF.

In its sample, this clonotype was seen many times. The chain joins TRBV6-2 or TRBV6-3 to TRBJ2-3; D unresolved. CDR3 size: 12 residues. With 3 bases removed from V and 6 bases from J, the gap between germline ends came to 7 bases. Germline CDR1 and CDR2: MNHEY and SVGEGT. DNA of the CDR3: TGTGCCAGCAGTTATACGGGCGATACGCAGTATTTT. Amino acids: CASSYTGDTQYF.

V gene TRBV20-1 combines with J gene TRBJ1-5; D perhaps matches TRBD1 (5 bases). In germline, CDR1 is DFQATT, CDR2 SNEGSKA (reference sequence). There are 13 residues in the CDR3. The V end was cut by 6 bases, the J end by 2 bases, with 11 bases between. CDR3 DNA: TGCAGTGCGGAGACAGCCGGCAATCAGCCCCAGCATTTT. Translation: CSAETAGNQPQHF.

This chain uses TRBV7-9 with TRBJ1-6; 8 positions match TRBD1. Trimming cost V 4 bases and J 4 bases; bases outside gene matches: 12. This CDR3 spans 18 amino acids. Germline CDR1 and CDR2: SEHNR and FQNEAQ (reference sequence). In DNA form, the CDR3 reads TGTGCCAGCAGCTCCCTGACGGACAGGGTCCCTTATAATTCACCCCTCCACTTT. It codes for CASSSLTDRVPYNSPLHF.

The chain has TRBV20-1 and TRBJ1-5, with D perhaps TRBD1 (6 bases). CDR1 DFQATT and CDR2 SNEGSKA come from the germline V gene (reference sequence). The CDR3 spans 13 residues. V gave up 5 bases and J gave up 4 bases, with 12 bases separating them. This CDR3 reads CSALDRLNQPQHF. CDR3 DNA: TGCAGTGCTCTAGACAGGCTGAATCAGCCCCAGCATTTT.

The V and J genes are TRBV20-1 and TRBJ2-1; the D call may be TRBD1 or TRBD2 (5 bases each). The V end lost 6 bases, the J end lost 1 base, and 16 bases lay between the germline ends. The V gene's germline CDR1 is DFQATT and CDR2 SNEGSKA (reference sequence). CDR3 size: 15 residues. CDR3 loop: CSAPGTDLSYNEQFF. The CDR3, as DNA: TGCAGTGCCCCGGGGACGGATCTTTCCTACAATGAGCAGTTCTTC.

The rearrangement uses TRBV28 and TRBJ2-7; D uncertain. V was clipped by 6 bases and J by 7 bases, with 16 bases between them. CDR1 is MDHEN, CDR2 SYDVKM, per germline. CDR3 length equals 13 residues. In DNA form, the CDR3 reads TGTGCCAGCAGGGCCTTCTCCTACAATGAGCAGTACTTC. It translates to CASRAFSYNEQYF.